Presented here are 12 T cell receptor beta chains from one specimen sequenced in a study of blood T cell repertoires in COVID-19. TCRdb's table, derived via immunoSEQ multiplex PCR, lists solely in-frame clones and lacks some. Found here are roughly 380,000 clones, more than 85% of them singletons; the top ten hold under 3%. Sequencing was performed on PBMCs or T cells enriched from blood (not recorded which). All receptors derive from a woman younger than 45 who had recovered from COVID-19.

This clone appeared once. CDR3 sequence reads: CSVDRGQDGELFF. In DNA form, the CDR3 reads TGCAGCGTAGACAGGGGGCAGGACGGGGAGCTGTTTTTT. This chain links TRBV29-1 with TRBJ2-2; TRBD1 matches 10 bases. V dropped 6 bases and J dropped 7; count of bases not matched to a gene: 5. This CDR3 is 13 amino acids long. Germline-derived CDR1 and CDR2 are SQVTM and ANQGSEA.

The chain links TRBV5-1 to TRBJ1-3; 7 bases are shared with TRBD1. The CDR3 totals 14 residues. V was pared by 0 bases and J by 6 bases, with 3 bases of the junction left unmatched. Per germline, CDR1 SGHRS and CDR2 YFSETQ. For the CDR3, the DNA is TGCGCCAGCAGCTTGGCCGGGACAGTAAACACCATATATTTT. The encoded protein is CASSLAGTVNTIYF.

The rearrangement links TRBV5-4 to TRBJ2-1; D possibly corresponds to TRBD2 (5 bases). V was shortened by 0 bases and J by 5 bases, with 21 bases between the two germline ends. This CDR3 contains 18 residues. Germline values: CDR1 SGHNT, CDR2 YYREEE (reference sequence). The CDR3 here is CASSLEVRGALADNEQFF. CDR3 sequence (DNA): TGTGCCAGCAGCTTGGAGGTTCGGGGAGCTCTAGCTGACAATGAGCAGTTCTTC.

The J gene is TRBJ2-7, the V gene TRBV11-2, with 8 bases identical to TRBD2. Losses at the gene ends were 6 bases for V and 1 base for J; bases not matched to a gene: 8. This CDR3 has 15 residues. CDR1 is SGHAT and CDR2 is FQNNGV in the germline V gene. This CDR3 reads CASRAPGLGSYEQYF. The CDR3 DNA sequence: TGTGCCAGCAGAGCTCCGGGACTAGGTTCCTACGAGCAGTACTTC.

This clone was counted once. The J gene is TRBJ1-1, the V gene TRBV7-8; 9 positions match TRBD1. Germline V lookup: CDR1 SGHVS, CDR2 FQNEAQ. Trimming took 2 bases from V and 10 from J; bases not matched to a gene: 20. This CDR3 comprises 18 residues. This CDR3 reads CASSLMGGWRDRAVGAFF. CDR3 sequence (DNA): TGTGCCAGCAGCTTAATGGGAGGTTGGCGGGACAGGGCGGTCGGAGCTTTCTTT.

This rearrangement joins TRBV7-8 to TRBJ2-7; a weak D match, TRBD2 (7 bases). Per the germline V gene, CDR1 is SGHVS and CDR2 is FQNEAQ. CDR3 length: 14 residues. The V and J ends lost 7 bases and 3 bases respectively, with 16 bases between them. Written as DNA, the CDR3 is TGTGCCAGCACCCTCCGGGGGGCAGACTACGAGCAGTACTTC. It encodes CASTLRGADYEQYF.

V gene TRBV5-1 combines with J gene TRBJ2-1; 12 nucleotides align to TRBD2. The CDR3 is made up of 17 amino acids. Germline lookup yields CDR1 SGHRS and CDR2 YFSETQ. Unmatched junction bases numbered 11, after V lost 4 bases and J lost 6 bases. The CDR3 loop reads CASSLYPRTSGINEQFF. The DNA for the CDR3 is TGCGCCAGCAGCCTATATCCCAGGACTAGCGGGATCAATGAGCAGTTCTTC.

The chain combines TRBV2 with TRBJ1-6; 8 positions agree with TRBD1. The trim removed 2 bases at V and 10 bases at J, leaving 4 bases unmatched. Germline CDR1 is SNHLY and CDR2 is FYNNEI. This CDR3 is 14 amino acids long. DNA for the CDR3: TGTGCCAGCAGTGAATACAGGGGGAAATCACCCCTCCACTTT. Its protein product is CASSEYRGKSPLHF.

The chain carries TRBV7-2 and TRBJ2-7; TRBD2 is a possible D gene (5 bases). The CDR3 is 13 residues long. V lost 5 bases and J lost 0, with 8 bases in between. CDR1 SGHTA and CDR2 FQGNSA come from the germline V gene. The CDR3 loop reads CASSPDYSYEQYF. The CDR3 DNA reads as TGTGCCAGCAGCCCCGACTACTCCTACGAGCAGTACTTC.

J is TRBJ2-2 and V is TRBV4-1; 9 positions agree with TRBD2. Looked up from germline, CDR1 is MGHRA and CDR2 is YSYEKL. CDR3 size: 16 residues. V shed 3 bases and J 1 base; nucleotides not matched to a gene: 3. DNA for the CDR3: TGCGCCAGCAGCCATCTAGCGGGAAAGAACACCGGGGAGCTGTTTTTT. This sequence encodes CASSHLAGKNTGELFF.

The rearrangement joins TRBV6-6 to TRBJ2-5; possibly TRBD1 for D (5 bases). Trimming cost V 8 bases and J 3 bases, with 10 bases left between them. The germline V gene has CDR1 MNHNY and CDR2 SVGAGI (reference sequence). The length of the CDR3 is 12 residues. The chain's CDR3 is CASGQGEETQYF. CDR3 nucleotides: TGTGCCAGCGGGCAGGGCGAAGAGACCCAGTACTTC.

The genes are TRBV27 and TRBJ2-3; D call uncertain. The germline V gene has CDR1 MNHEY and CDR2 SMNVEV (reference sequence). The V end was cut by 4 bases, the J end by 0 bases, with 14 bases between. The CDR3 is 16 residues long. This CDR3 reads CASSSRLSSSTDTQYF. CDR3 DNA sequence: TGTGCCAGCAGTTCAAGACTGAGCTCTAGCACAGATACGCAGTATTTT.